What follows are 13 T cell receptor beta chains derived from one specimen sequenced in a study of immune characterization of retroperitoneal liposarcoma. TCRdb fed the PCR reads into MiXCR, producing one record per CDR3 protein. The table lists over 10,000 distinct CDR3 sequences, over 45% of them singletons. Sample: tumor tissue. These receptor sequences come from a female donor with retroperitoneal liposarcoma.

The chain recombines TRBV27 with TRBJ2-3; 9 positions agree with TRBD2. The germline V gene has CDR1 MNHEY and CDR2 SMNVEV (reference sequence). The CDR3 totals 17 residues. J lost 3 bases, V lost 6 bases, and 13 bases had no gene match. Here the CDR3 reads CASRSVGLARATDTQYF. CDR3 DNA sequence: TGTGCCAGCAGATCCGTAGGACTAGCGCGGGCGACAGATACGCAGTATTTT.

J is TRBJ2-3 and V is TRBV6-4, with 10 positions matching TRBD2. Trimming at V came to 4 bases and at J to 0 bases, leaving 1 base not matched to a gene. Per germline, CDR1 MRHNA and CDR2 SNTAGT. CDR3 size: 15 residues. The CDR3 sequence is CASSVTSGSTDTQYF. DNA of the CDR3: TGTGCCAGCAGTGTGACTAGCGGGAGCACAGATACGCAGTATTTT.

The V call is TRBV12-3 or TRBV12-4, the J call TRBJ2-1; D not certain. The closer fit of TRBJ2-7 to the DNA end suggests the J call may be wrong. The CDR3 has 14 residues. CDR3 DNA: TGTGCCAGCAGCTCCGACTCCTCCTACAATGAGCAGTACTTC. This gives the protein CASSSDSSYNEQYF.

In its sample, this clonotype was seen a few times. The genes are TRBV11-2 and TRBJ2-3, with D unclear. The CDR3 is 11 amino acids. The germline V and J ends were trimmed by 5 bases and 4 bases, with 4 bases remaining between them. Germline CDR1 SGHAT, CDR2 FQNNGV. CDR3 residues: CASSRADTQYF. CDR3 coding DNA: TGTGCCAGCAGCCGAGCAGATACGCAGTATTTT.

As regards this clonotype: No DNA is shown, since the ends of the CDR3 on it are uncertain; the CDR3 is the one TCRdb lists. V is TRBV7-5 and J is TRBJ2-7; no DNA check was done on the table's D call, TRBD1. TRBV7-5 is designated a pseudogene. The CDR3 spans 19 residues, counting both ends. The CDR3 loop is CISVPEATQDRASSYEQFF.

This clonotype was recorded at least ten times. CDR3 sequence (DNA): TGTGCCAGCAGCGACCACATACTGCAATCCGGGGCCCAGTTCTTC. This translates into CASSDHILQSGAQFF. The chain recombines TRBV6-1 with TRBJ2-1; D is perhaps TRBD1 or TRBD2 (5 bases each). The CDR3 is 15 amino acids. The V gene's germline CDR1 is MNHNS and CDR2 SASEGT. The germline V and J ends were trimmed by 6 bases and 13 bases, with 25 bases remaining between them.

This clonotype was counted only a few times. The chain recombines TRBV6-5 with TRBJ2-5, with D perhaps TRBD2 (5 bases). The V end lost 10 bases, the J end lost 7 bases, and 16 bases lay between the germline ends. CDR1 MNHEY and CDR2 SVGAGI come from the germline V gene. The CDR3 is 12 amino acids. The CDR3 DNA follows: TGTGCCACCCCAGACAACCGGGGGACCCAGTACTTC. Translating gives CATPDNRGTQYF.

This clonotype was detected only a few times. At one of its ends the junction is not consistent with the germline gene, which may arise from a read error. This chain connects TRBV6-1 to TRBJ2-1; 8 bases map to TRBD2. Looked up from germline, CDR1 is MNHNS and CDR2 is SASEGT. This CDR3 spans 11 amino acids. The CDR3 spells CASSGGNEHFF. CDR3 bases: TGTGCCAGCTCGGGGGGGAATGAGCATTTCTTC.

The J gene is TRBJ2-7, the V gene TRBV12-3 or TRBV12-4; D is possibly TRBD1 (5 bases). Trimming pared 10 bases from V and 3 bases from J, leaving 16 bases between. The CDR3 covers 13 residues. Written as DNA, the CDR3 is TGTGCCACCGCCCAGACGACAGTCTACGAGCAGTACTTC. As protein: CATAQTTVYEQYF.

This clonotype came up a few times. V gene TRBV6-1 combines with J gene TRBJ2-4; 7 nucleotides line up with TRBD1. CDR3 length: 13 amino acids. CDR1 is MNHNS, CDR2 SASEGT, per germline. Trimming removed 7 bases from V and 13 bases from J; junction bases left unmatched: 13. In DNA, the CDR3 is TGTGCCAGCACTCTGACAGGGTACAATGAGCAGTACTTC. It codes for CASTLTGYNEQYF.

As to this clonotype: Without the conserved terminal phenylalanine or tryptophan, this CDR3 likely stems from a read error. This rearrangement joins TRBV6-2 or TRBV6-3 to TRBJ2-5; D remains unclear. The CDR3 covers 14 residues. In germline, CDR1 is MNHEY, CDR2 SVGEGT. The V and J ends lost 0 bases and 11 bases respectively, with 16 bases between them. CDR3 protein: CASSYSIGVDEQYC. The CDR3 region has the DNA TGTGCCAGCAGTTACTCGATAGGTGTCGATGAGCAGTACTGC.

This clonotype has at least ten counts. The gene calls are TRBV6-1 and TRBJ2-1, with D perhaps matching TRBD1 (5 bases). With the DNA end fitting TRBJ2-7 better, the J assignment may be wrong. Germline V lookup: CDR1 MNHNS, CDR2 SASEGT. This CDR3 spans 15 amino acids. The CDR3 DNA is TGTGCCAGCAGTTCCCCTCGCAGGACACGGTACGAGCAGTACTTC. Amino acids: CASSSPRRTRYEQYF.

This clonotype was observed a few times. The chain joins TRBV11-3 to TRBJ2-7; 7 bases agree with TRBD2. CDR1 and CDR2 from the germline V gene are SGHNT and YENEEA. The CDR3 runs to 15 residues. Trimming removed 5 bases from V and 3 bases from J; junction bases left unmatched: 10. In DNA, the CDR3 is TGTGCCAGCAGCCCCCGGGGGGTATTGAGCTACGAGCAGTACTTC. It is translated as CASSPRGVLSYEQYF.